The 11 T cell receptor beta chains below come from one sample, sequenced in a study of vaccination effects on CD4 cells after COVID-19 (dated by TCRdb to between 2021 and 2023). These receptors are not linked to any known antigen. After around ten days of culture, CD4+ T cells were isolated with the EasySep CD4+ T cell isolation kit. The method was the immunoSEQ multiplex PCR assay. What TCRdb holds here is the immuneACCESS table cut down to in-frame rearrangements. Part of the clones is not present; checked against another copy, under half of the missing clones reflect an unresolved V gene, and the others are unexplained. The table for this sample lists tens of thousands of clones; 77% of them were counted only once. Jointly, the top ten make up roughly 2% of the sample. Source: CD4+ T cells from PBMCs cultured without peptide, taken before COVID-19 vaccination. These TCRs come from a human donor who received a COVID-19 vaccine.

V and J are TRBV11-2 and TRBJ2-1; a weak D match, TRBD2 (5 bases). CDR1 SGHAT and CDR2 FQNNGV come from the germline V gene. V lost 3 bases to trimming and J lost 6 bases, with 21 bases between them. The CDR3 spans 17 residues. CDR3 amino acids: CASSLISYATTPNEQFF. The DNA for the CDR3 is TGTGCCAGCAGCTTGATAAGTTACGCGACTACCCCCAATGAGCAGTTCTTC.

V usage is TRBV6-5 and J usage is TRBJ2-1; D is perhaps TRBD2 (5 bases). The CDR3 spans 13 residues. Trimming took off 6 bases at V and 10 bases at J, with 16 bases between the two ends. The germline gives CDR1 MNHEY, CDR2 SVGAGI. The CDR3 region has the DNA TGTGCCAGCAGCCCCTCCCGTCCGGGAGAGCAGTTCTTC. It yields the protein CASSPSRPGEQFF.

This clone has a single count. The V gene is TRBV5-8, the J gene TRBJ1-5; D is ambiguous. The CDR3 is 14 residues long. Trimming took 0 bases from V and 3 from J, leaving 7 bases between them. CDR1 and CDR2 from the germline V gene are SGHTS and YDEGEE. Here the CDR3 DNA reads TGTGCCAGCAGCTTGGGCCAGATCAATCAGCCCCAGCATTTT. Its protein product is CASSLGQINQPQHF.

The chain joins TRBV25-1 to TRBJ1-2; no clear D gene. This CDR3 contains 16 residues. Trimming stripped 5 bases from V and 0 bases from J, with 16 bases between. CDR1 and CDR2 (germline): MGHDK, SYGVNS. CDR3 sequence: CASSSLKGGTNYGYTF. The CDR3 DNA sequence: TGTGCCAGCAGTTCACTAAAGGGAGGGACTAACTATGGCTACACCTTC.

This clone has just a few counts. The genes are TRBV28 and TRBJ1-2; D is possibly TRBD1 (6 bases). Germline assignment: CDR1 MDHEN and CDR2 SYDVKM. The CDR3 totals 12 residues. V was cut by 8 bases and J by 9 bases, with 16 bases left in between. CDR3: CASRTGNQRYTF. In nucleotides, the CDR3 is TGTGCCAGCCGAACAGGGAATCAACGCTACACCTTC.

The chain combines TRBV2 with TRBJ1-2, with a weak D call TRBD1 (6 bases). Trimming left V 3 bases short and J 2 bases short, with 16 bases between. CDR1 and CDR2 from the germline V gene are SNHLY and FYNNEI. The CDR3 spans 16 residues. As DNA, the CDR3 is TGTGCCAGCAGTGAGGGACACCGCGCTATGAACTATGGCTACACCTTC. This encodes CASSEGHRAMNYGYTF.

J is TRBJ2-7 and V is TRBV19; 11 positions match TRBD2. This CDR3 has 12 residues. Germline V gives CDR1 LNHDA, CDR2 SQIVND (reference sequence). The V gene end was trimmed by 9 bases and the J gene end by 5 bases; junction bases not matched to a gene: 3. CDR3 in amino acids: CARTSGVDEQYV. The CDR3, as DNA: TGTGCCAGGACTAGCGGGGTAGACGAGCAGTACGTC.

The chain is built from TRBV20-1 and TRBJ1-2, with D perhaps TRBD1 (6 bases). Trimming took off 3 bases at V and 8 bases at J, with 10 bases between the two ends. Germline lookup yields CDR1 DFQATT and CDR2 SNEGSKA (reference sequence). This CDR3 region has 11 residues. CDR3 sequence (DNA): TGCAGTGCTAGCTCAGGGGTAGGCTACACCTTC. Translated: CSASSGVGYTF.

The V and J genes are TRBV24-1 and TRBJ2-3; possibly TRBD2 for D (6 bases). This CDR3 has 16 residues. The V end lost 2 bases, the J end lost 3 bases, and 14 bases lay between the germline ends. Germline lookup yields CDR1 KGHDR and CDR2 SFDVKD. The CDR3 nucleotides read TGTGCCACCAGTGATTCCCTAGCGAAGGGAACAGATACGCAGTATTTT. Protein product: CATSDSLAKGTDTQYF.

This sequence joins TRBV5-1 and TRBJ1-1; 9 bases align to TRBD1. V lost 2 bases, J lost 0 bases, and 5 bases stayed unmatched. The CDR3 consists of 16 residues. CDR1 and CDR2 from the germline V gene are SGHRS and YFSETQ. For the CDR3, the DNA is TGCGCCAGCAGCTTACTAGGACAGGGGATGAACACTGAAGCTTTCTTT. Translation: CASSLLGQGMNTEAFF.

The chain employs TRBV2 and TRBJ1-4; the D gene is possibly TRBD1 (5 bases). This CDR3 spans 14 amino acids. Germline assignment: CDR1 SNHLY and CDR2 FYNNEI. V lost 3 bases to trimming and J lost 8 bases, with 13 bases between them. This CDR3 is CASSEGGGREKLFF. CDR3 DNA sequence: TGTGCCAGCAGTGAGGGGGGGGGTAGAGAAAAACTGTTTTTT. Complete variable domain (other parts from reference TRBV2 and TRBJ1-4): EPEVTQTPSHQVTQMGQEVILRCVPISNHLYFYWYRQILGQKVEFLVSFYNNEISEKSEIFDDQFSVERPDGSNFTLKIRSTKLEDSAMYFCASSEGGGREKLFFGSGTQLSVL.